These T cell receptor beta chains were read from a single sample in a study of shared clonotypes between healthy human individuals. The protocol was immunoSEQ multiplex PCR, while the TCRdb copy is restricted to in-frame clones and leaves out a portion. The data show roughly 2.5 million clones, with approximately 92% seen just once and around 0.15% held by the top ten. Sequencing used naive CD4+ T cells sorted from blood. Source of these receptors: a young man in good health. Each CDR3 is given with its conserved first and last residue. D genes are given only for firm matches. Rows may omit the clone size; those that give it use once, few, many or a size class.

>NA|NA|TRBJ2-7|TRBV10-3
TGTGCCATCAGTGAAAACTCCTACGAGCAGTACTTC
CAISENSYEQYF
>few|TRBD1|TRBJ1-1|TRBV6-5
TGTGCCAGCAGTTACCTAGGACAGGGTGGCACTGAAGCTTTCTTT
CASSYLGQGGTEAFF
>NA|NA|TRBJ1-3|TRBV6-6
TGTGCCAGCAGGGGTTTTGGAAACACCATATATTTT
CASRGFGNTIYF
>NA|TRBD1|TRBJ1-5|TRBV19
TGTGCCACCTCCACAGGGGGGTCCAATCAGCCCCAGCATTTT
CATSTGGSNQPQHF
>NA|NA|TRBJ2-3|TRBV5-1
TGCGCCAGCAGCTTGGATCCGGGGCACACAGATACGCAGTATTTT
CASSLDPGHTDTQYF
>NA|NA|TRBJ2-3|TRBV4-3
TGCGCCAGCAGCCAAACAGGTGCTCGGGATACGCAGTATTTT
CASSQTGARDTQYF
>NA|NA|TRBJ1-4|TRBV28
TGTGCCAGCAGTGGCGGGAGGGGGTCCAATGAAAAACTGTTTTTT
CASSGGRGSNEKLFF
>NA|NA|TRBJ1-6|TRBV7-2
TGTGCCAGCAGCTCCCAACAGGATTATAATTCACCCCTCCACTTT
CASSSQQDYNSPLHF
>NA|TRBD1|TRBJ2-6|TRBV6-5
TGTGCCAGCACCAGGGGGACCTCTGGGGCCAACGTCCTGACTTTC
CASTRGTSGANVLTF
>NA|NA|TRBJ2-5|TRBV15
TGTGCCACCAGCAGACGGGAGAGTAAAAAGACCCAGTACTTC
CATSRRESKKTQYF
>NA|NA|TRBJ2-7|TRBV5-1
TGCGCCAGCAGCTTGGGGGGCTCCAACTCCTACGAGCAGTACTTC
CASSLGGSNSYEQYF
>NA|NA|TRBJ2-2|TRBV13
TGTGCCAGCAGCTTACAACTGACAGGAAACACCGGGGAGCTGTTTTTT
CASSLQLTGNTGELFF
>NA|NA|TRBJ2-5|TRBV29-1
TGCAGCGTTGAAGCGGGGAAAGAGACCCAGTACTTC
CSVEAGKETQYF
>NA|NA|TRBJ2-3|TRBV7-6
TGTGCCAGCAGCTTAGTTCCGCAAGGGTCAGATACGCAGTATTTT
CASSLVPQGSDTQYF
>NA|TRBD1|TRBJ2-5|TRBV4-1
TGCGCCAGCAGCCCACTGGTCGGGACAGCTCAAGAGACCCAGTACTTC
CASSPLVGTAQETQYF
>NA|TRBD1|TRBJ2-5|TRBV18
TGTGCCAGCTCACCACGGTTCGCAGGGGGTGAGGCCGAGACCCAGTACTTC
CASSPRFAGGEAETQYF
>NA|NA|TRBJ2-7|TRBV6-5
TGTGCCAGCAGTTACTCAGGCGGGTTCTCCCCCTACGAGCAGTACTTC
CASSYSGGFSPYEQYF
>NA|NA|TRBJ1-6|TRBV27
TGTGCCAGCAGTGCCCCGGGACCGTTGTATAATTCACCCCTCCACTTT
CASSAPGPLYNSPLHF